Included here is one TCR delta chain sequence, with context. A read error likely explains why the TCRdb protein, taken from a much larger clone, differs from this DNA's translation at residue 7; the protein shown is translated from the DNA. The data were taken from a study of gamma-delta T cells after stem cell transplantation. TCRdb reprocessed the RT-PCR reads through CATT. The table records around 1,700 delta-chain clones, approximately 16% of them present only once. CDR1 and CDR2 from the germline V gene are GEAIGNYY and EKD. V lost 3 bases and J 0 bases, leaving 11 bases between the germline ends. This CDR3 comprises 17 residues.

The clonotype originates from a human donor. It is not recorded whose cells these are; they may come from a transplant donor. Source material: gamma-delta T cells. V is TRDV2 and J is TRDJ3; D unresolved. The CDR3 DNA reads as TGTGCCTGTGACCCCGTACCGGGCTCCTGGGACACCCGACAGATGTTTTTC. Translating it yields CACDPVPGSWDTRQMFF.